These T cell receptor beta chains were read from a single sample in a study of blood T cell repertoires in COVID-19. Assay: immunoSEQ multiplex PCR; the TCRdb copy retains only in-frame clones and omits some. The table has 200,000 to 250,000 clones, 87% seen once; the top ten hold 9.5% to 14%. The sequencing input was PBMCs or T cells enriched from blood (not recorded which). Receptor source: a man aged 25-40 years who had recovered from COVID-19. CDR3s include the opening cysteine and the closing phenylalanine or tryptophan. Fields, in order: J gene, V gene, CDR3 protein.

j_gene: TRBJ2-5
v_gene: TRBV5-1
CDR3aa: CASSLADLTSGETQYF

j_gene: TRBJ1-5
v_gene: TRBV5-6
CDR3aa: CASSFYGQGAWPQHF

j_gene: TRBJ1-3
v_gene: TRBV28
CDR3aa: CASSRLDRDLGNTIYF

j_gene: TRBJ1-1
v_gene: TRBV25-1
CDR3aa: CAISDRAGRIAFF

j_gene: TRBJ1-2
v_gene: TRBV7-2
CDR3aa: CASSLGGGAYYGYTF

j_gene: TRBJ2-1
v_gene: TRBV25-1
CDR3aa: CASSRAGGGPVGNEQFF

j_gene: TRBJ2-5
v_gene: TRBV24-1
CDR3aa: CATSDGSGLIRETQYF

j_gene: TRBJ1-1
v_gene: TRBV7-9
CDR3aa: CASSLEGPGFEAFF

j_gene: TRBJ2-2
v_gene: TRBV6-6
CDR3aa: CASSNRGSTGELFF

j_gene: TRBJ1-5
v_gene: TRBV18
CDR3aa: CASSQGFSNQPQHF

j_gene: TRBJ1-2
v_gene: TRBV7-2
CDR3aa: CASSLATPTGHGYTF

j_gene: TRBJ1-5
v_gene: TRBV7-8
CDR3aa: CASSSVGVVGQPQHF

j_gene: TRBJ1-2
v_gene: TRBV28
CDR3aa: CASSSPAQDIGYTF

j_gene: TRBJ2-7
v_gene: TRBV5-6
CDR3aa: CASSSKREAVYEQYF

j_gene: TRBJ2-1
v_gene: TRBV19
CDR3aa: CASSKTYNEQFF

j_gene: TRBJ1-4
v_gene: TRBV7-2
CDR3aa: CASSLVQTNEKLFF

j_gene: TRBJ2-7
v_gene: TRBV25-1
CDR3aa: CASSERFGTSVEQYF

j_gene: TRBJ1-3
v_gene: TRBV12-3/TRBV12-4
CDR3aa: CASSPGVGTIYF

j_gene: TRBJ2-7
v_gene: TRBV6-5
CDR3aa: CASRPQGGVAYEQYF

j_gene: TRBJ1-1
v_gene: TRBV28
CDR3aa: CASSPADRVNTEAFF

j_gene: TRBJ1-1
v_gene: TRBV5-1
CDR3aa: CASSPGVDTEAFF

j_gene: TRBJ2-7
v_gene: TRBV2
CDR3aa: CASSESTSGSGHEQYF

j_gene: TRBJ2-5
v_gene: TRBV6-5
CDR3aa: CASSRVGGAGETQYF

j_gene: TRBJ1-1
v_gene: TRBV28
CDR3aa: CASTVRTGRLAEAFF

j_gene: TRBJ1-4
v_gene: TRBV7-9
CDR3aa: CASSQGTFEKLFF

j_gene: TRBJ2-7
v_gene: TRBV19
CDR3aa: CASSWGLEAPYEQYF

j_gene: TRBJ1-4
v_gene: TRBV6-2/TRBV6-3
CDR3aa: CASSYIGQGNKLFF

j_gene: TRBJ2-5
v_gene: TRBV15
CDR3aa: CATSRGQGVGRETQYF

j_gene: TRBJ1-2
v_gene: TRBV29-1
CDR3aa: CSVELPTGGNGYTF

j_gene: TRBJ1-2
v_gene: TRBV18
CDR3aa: CASSRDFGQEAHGYTF

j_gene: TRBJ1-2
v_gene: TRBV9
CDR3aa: CASSTLTSGQLYGYTF

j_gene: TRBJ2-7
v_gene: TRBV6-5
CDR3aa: CASRGLAGRYEQYF

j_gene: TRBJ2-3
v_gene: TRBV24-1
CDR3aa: CATGLASGPHTDTQYF

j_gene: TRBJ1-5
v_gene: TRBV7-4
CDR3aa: CPSRDAYGGGSNQPQHF

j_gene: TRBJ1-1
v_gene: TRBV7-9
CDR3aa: CASSLTVYTEAFF

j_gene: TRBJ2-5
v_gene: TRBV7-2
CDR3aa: CASSLSLVGGPKTQYF

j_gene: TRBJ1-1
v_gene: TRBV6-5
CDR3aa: CASRLGNTEAFF

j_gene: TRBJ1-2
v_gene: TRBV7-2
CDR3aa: CASRSEIGAGGYTF

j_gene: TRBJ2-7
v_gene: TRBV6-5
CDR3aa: CASSYSPPVFDEQYF

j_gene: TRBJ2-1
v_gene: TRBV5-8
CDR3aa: CASTSGVGTSGSSEQFF

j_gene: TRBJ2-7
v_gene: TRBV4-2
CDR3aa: CASSQDIGGDYEQYF

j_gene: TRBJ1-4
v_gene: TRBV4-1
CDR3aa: CASSRGQGLNEKLFF

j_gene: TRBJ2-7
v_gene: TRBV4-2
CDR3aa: CASSRGWETGGYEQYF

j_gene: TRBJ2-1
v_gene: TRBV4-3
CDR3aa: CASSFLPGGPGNEQFF

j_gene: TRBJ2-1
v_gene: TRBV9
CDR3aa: CASSALLAYNEQFF

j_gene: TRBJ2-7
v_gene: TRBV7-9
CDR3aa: CASSLAGVFEQYF

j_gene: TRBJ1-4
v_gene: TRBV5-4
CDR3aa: CASSSKQGATNEKLFF

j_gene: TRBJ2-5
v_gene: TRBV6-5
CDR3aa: CASSYSPGVEETQYF

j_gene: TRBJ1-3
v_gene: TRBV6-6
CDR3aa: CASTVTDRGNTIYF

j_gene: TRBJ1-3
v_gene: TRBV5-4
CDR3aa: CASNLQGAGNTIYF

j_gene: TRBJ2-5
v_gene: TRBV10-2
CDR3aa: CASSFGVLQETQYF

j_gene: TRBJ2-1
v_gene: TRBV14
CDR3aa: CASSPPLAGSVDEQFF

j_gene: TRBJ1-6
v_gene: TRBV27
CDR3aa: CASTRSRVTYNSPLHF

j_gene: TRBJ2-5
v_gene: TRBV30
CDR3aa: CAWSVGLAGEETQYF

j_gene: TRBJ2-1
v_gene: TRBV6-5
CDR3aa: CASRGQGSYNEQFF

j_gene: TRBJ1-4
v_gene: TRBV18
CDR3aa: CASSPPSQGREKLFF